The 28 T cell receptor beta chains presented below share a single source sample, sequenced in a study of regulatory T cells in long-lasting Graves disease (dated by TCRdb to the early 2020s). To prepare the library, multiplex PCR was applied. The data were produced on an Illumina HiSeq 4000. To build TCR beta libraries, CDR3 regions were amplified by Arm-PCR using iRepertoire HTBI primers. Through fastp at Q25 and MiXCR, TCRdb rebuilt clones from the public reads, retaining in-frame beta chains. Here each entry gathers all rows of one CDR3 protein and keeps the most common genes and DNA. Within this sample are approximately 400,000 distinct CDR3 sequences, with 15% to 18% of them counted one time only. The top ten clones comprise about 24% of the sample. Sample time point, as interpreted from the label and publication: newly diagnosed GD, antithyroid drugs for less than 3 months. RNA was extracted from PBMCs in TRIzol for both TCR sequencing and RNA sequencing.

Here the sequenced sample was peripheral blood mononuclear cells (PBMCs), taken at new diagnosis, from a patient treated with antithyroid drugs. Receptors originate from a female donor with Graves disease.

This clonotype was seen at least ten times. The V gene is TRBV6-9, the J gene TRBJ1-2, with TRBD1 identical over 7 bases. From germline, CDR1 is MNHGY and CDR2 SVAAGI. The CDR3 spans 13 residues. V lost 6 bases to trimming and J lost 8 bases; unmatched junction nucleotides: 9. CDR3 DNA: TGTGCCAGCAGCTATCAGACAGGGAACGGCTACACCTTC. It yields the protein CASSYQTGNGYTF.

This clonotype showed up just a few times. V usage is TRBV5-1 and J usage is TRBJ1-2; D gene ambiguous. Germline CDR1 and CDR2: SGHRS and YFSETQ. V lost 5 bases to trimming and J lost 9 bases, with 14 bases between them. The CDR3 has 12 amino acids. CDR3 sequence reads: CASSDLGESYTF. The CDR3 DNA reads TGCGCCAGCAGTGACCTCGGGGAGAGCTACACCTTC.

This clonotype was counted many times. V gene TRBV12-3 or TRBV12-4 combines with J gene TRBJ1-2; 7 positions agree with TRBD1. The CDR3 covers 13 residues. Losses at the gene ends were 5 bases for V and 8 bases for J; bases not matched to a gene: 8. The CDR3 spells CASSPDRVWGYTF. The CDR3 nucleotides are TGTGCCAGCAGTCCTGACAGGGTTTGGGGCTACACCTTC.

This clonotype was detected many times. This chain joins TRBV11-2 and TRBJ2-5; no definite D call. This CDR3 comprises 14 residues. V lost 0 bases to trimming and J lost 5 bases, with 10 bases between them. In germline, CDR1 is SGHAT, CDR2 FQNNGV. The CDR3 reads CASSLEGRAETQYF. The DNA of the CDR3 is TGTGCCAGCAGCTTAGAGGGCAGAGCGGAGACCCAGTACTTC.

At least ten counts were recorded for this clonotype. J is TRBJ2-5 and V is TRBV5-1; no firm D call. Per the germline V gene, CDR1 is SGHRS and CDR2 is YFSETQ. CDR3 size: 15 residues. With 3 bases removed from V and 4 bases from J, the gap between germline ends came to 16 bases. The CDR3 loop reads CASSSGPGEAETQYF. CDR3 bases: TGCGCCAGCAGCTCAGGACCTGGTGAGGCAGAGACCCAGTACTTC. Full variable domain (missing parts from reference TRBV5-1 and TRBJ2-5): KAGVTQTPRYLIKTRGQQVTLSCSPISGHRSVSWYQQTPGQGLQFLFEYFSETQRNKGNFPGRFSGRQFSNSRSEMNVSTLELGDSALYLCASSSGPGEAETQYFGPGTRLLVL.

At least ten counts were recorded for this clonotype. This chain uses TRBV7-9 with TRBJ1-1; 7 bases line up with TRBD1. V lost 8 bases to trimming and J lost 6 bases; unmatched junction nucleotides: 6. The CDR3 consists of 12 residues. Germline-derived CDR1 and CDR2 are SEHNR and FQNEAQ (reference sequence). CDR3 sequence reads: CASETGSAEAFF. In DNA, the CDR3 is TGTGCCAGCGAGACAGGGAGCGCTGAAGCTTTCTTT. The whole variable domain, filled in from reference TRBV7-9 and TRBJ1-1, reads DTGVSQNPRHKITKRGQNVTFRCDPISEHNRLYWYRQTLGQGPEFLTYFQNEAQLEKSRLLSDRFSAERPKGSFSTLEIQRTEQGDSAMYLCASETGSAEAFFGQGTRLTVV.

This clonotype came up a few times. V gene TRBV6-2 or TRBV6-3 combines with J gene TRBJ1-2; no firm D call. Trimming removed 0 bases from V and 4 bases from J, with 15 bases in between. The CDR3 extends over 16 amino acids. The germline gives CDR1 MNHEY, CDR2 SVGEGT. The CDR3 spells CASSYSTWTDVYGYTF. In nucleotides, the CDR3 is TGTGCCAGCAGTTACTCGACCTGGACGGACGTCTATGGCTACACCTTC.

This clonotype was seen once. The CDR3 loop reads CSAKEFSEQFF. In DNA form, the CDR3 reads TGCAGTGCTAAAGAATTTAGTGAGCAGTTCTTC. This rearrangement joins TRBV20-1 to TRBJ2-1, with no clear D. Looked up from germline, CDR1 is DFQATT and CDR2 is SNEGSKA (reference sequence). The CDR3 length is 11 residues. V gave up 4 bases and J gave up 9 bases, with 10 bases separating them.

Ten or more counts support this clonotype. The rearrangement uses TRBV19 and TRBJ1-2, with 8 positions matching TRBD1. Germline V gene sequence: CDR1 LNHDA, CDR2 SQIVND (reference sequence). This CDR3 comprises 15 residues. Trimming at V came to 2 bases and at J to 3 bases, leaving 5 bases not matched to a gene. This chain's CDR3 is CASSITGQGYYGYTF. The CDR3 bases are TGTGCCAGTAGTATAACTGGACAGGGCTACTATGGCTACACCTTC.

The table lists this clonotype with a few counts. V usage is TRBV3-1 and J usage is TRBJ2-2; the match to TRBD1 covers 9 bases. Germline assignment: CDR1 LGHDT and CDR2 YNNKEL (reference sequence). The CDR3 spans 15 residues. V shed 1 base, J shed 4 bases, and the junction held 1 base outside the gene matches. CDR3 region: CASSQGDRVTGELFF. As DNA, the CDR3 is TGTGCCAGCAGCCAAGGGGACAGGGTCACCGGGGAGCTGTTTTTT.

V usage is TRBV5-1 and J usage is TRBJ1-1, with D possibly matching TRBD1 (6 bases). This CDR3 spans 15 amino acids. Trimming stripped 4 bases from V and 4 bases from J, with 17 bases between. Germline CDR1 reads SGHRS; CDR2 reads YFSETQ. DNA for the CDR3: TGCGCCAGCAGCCCAACTACCGGGACAAGCACTGAAGCTTTCTTT. Protein: CASSPTTGTSTEAFF.

The gene calls are TRBV6-1 and TRBJ2-7; D is possibly TRBD1 (6 bases). V lost 3 bases to trimming and J lost 3 bases, with 9 bases between them. The CDR3 runs 13 residues. Germline loops: CDR1 MNHNS, CDR2 SASEGT. The CDR3 region has the DNA TGTGCCAGCAGTGAGGGACAAAACTACGAGCAGTACTTC. Translating gives CASSEGQNYEQYF.

This clonotype was observed many times. J is TRBJ2-3 and V is TRBV28, with TRBD2 as a possible D gene (6 bases). The length of the CDR3 is 14 residues. Germline V gene sequence: CDR1 MDHEN, CDR2 SYDVKM. V was pared by 8 bases and J by 2 bases, with 14 bases between. DNA for the CDR3: TGTGCCAGCCCCCCGGCGGGAATCACAGATACGCAGTATTTT. This gives the protein CASPPAGITDTQYF.

This rearrangement joins TRBV29-1 to TRBJ2-2, with D perhaps matching TRBD1 or TRBD2 (5 bases each). Germline CDR1 SQVTM, CDR2 ANQGSEA. CDR3 size: 11 residues. Trimming took off 7 bases at V and 5 bases at J, with 8 bases between the two ends. The CDR3 DNA reads TGCAGCGGTGGGGGTACCGGGGAGCTGTTTTTT. Translated, it gives CSGGGTGELFF.

The chain employs TRBV19 and TRBJ2-7, with D unresolved. CDR1 and CDR2 from the germline V gene are LNHDA and SQIVND (reference sequence). V lost 10 bases, J lost 2 bases, and 15 bases lay in between. The CDR3 totals 13 residues. DNA of the CDR3: TGTGCCACCTCTCAAAACGCCGCCTACGAGCAGTACTTC. Translation: CATSQNAAYEQYF.

A single count supports this clonotype. V and J are TRBV7-3 and TRBJ2-5; possibly TRBD2 for D (7 bases). The CDR3 has 16 amino acids. CDR1 and CDR2 (germline): SGHTA, FQGTGA. With 5 bases removed from V and 1 base from J, the gap between germline ends came to 17 bases. CDR3 coding DNA: TGTGCCAGCAGCCTAGGGGGGGGGCTGGGCCAAGAGACCCAGTACTTC. Its protein product is CASSLGGGLGQETQYF.

This clonotype showed up just once. A far bigger clonotype differs at one base, so this is likely a read error. The conserved phenylalanine or tryptophan normally closing the CDR3 is absent here, so this likely arose from a read error. The chain links TRBV20-1 to TRBJ2-5, with 7 bases that match TRBD2. Judging by the DNA end, TRBJ2-1 fits better; the J call may be wrong. This CDR3 spans 18 amino acids. Germline V gene lookup returns CDR1 DFQATT and CDR2 SNEGSKA (reference sequence). The CDR3 bases are TGCAGTGCTAACCCCATTGAGGGCGGGAGAGGTGGGGGCAATGAGCAGTTCCTC. It encodes CSANPIEGGRGGGNEQFL.

This clonotype has ten or more counts. This chain joins TRBV5-6 and TRBJ1-1, with D possibly matching TRBD1 (5 bases). V was pared by 10 bases and J by 11 bases, with 27 bases between. CDR1 and CDR2 (germline): SGHDT, YYEEEE. The CDR3 is 14 residues long. The CDR3, as DNA: TGTGCCGGGGCACGTTACGGACTGAATCCGTCCGCTTTCTTT. It yields the protein CAGARYGLNPSAFF.

V is TRBV6-1 and J is TRBJ1-1, with TRBD1 as a possible D gene (6 bases). The germline CDR1 and CDR2 sequences are MNHNS and SASEGT. The CDR3 is 16 amino acids. V shed 6 bases and J shed 4 bases, with 21 bases lying between them. DNA for the CDR3: TGTGCCAGCAGGCTCTTCCAGGGGAGAGGTGGCACTGAAGCTTTCTTT. It codes for CASRLFQGRGGTEAFF.

This clonotype came up a few times. J is TRBJ2-3 and V is TRBV20-1; TRBD2 matches at 10 bases. The V gene end was trimmed by 0 bases and the J gene end by 0 bases; junction bases not matched to a gene: 9. The CDR3 extends over 18 amino acids. The germline V gene has CDR1 DFQATT and CDR2 SNEGSKA (reference sequence). The CDR3 region is CSARDSLAGTPSTDTQYF. DNA for the CDR3: TGCAGTGCTAGAGATTCACTAGCGGGGACCCCTAGCACAGATACGCAGTATTTT.

CDR3 in amino acids: CASLFGVEREQYF. The CDR3 DNA reads TGTGCCAGCCTATTCGGAGTCGAGAGGGAGCAGTACTTC. The J gene is TRBJ2-7, the V gene TRBV6-5; D is ambiguous. This CDR3 spans 13 amino acids. Germline CDR1 MNHEY, CDR2 SVGAGI. V shed 8 bases and J shed 7 bases, with 18 bases lying between them.

This clonotype was seen a handful of times. V and J are TRBV30 and TRBJ1-5; D gene uncertain. Looked up from germline, CDR1 is GTSNPN and CDR2 is SVGIG (reference sequence). V shed 4 bases and J shed 6 bases, with 16 bases lying between them. This CDR3 has 14 residues. The CDR3 sequence is CAWKADGEGQPQHF. CDR3 coding DNA: TGTGCCTGGAAAGCGGACGGGGAGGGTCAGCCCCAGCATTTT. The variable domain in full, with the rest retrieved from reference TRBV30 and TRBJ1-5, is SQTIHQWPATLVQPVGSPLSLECTVEGTSNPNLYWYRQAAGRGLQLLFYSVGIGQISSEVPQNLSASRPQDRQFILSSKKLLLSDSGFYLCAWKADGEGQPQHFGDGTRLSIL.

This clonotype was seen ten or more times. The CDR3 nucleotides are TGTGCCACCAGCCGGGGCCCTCAGCCCCAGCATTTT. Encoded protein: CATSRGPQPQHF. This sequence joins TRBV15 and TRBJ1-5; weak D call: TRBD1 (5 bases). The CDR3 runs to 12 residues. Trimming left V 5 bases short and J 6 bases short, with 8 bases between. Germline V lookup: CDR1 LNHNV, CDR2 YYDKDF (reference sequence). Complete variable domain (other parts from reference TRBV15 and TRBJ1-5): DAMVIQNPRYQVTQFGKPVTLSCSQTLNHNVMYWYQQKSSQAPKLLFHYYDKDFNNEADTPDNFQSRRPNTSFCFLDIRSPGLGDTAMYLCATSRGPQPQHFGDGTRLSIL.

J is TRBJ1-5 and V is TRBV3-1; D possibly corresponds to TRBD1 (5 bases). Trimming shortened V by 1 base and J by 0 bases, and 13 bases separated the two germline ends. CDR1 LGHDT and CDR2 YNNKEL come from the germline V gene (reference sequence). The CDR3 length is 17 residues. Written as DNA, the CDR3 is TGTGCCAGCAGCCAAGGGGCCAGGGCGGATAGCAATCAGCCCCAGCATTTT. Its protein is CASSQGARADSNQPQHF.

Turning to this clonotype: Just one base apart from a much larger clone, this may be a read error. The genes are TRBV29-1 and TRBJ2-3; D is possibly TRBD1 or TRBD2 (5 bases each). Trimming stripped 4 bases from V and 6 bases from J, with 14 bases between. The germline gives CDR1 SQVTM, CDR2 ANQGSEA. The CDR3 is 13 residues long. The chain's CDR3 is CSVGAGSSDTQYF. In DNA, the CDR3 is TGCAGCGTTGGAGCAGGGAGCTCGGATACGCAGTATTTT.

The chain links TRBV10-2 to TRBJ2-3; TRBD2 aligns across 12 bases. Trimming removed 3 bases from V and 3 bases from J; junction bases left unmatched: 10. Germline V gene data show CDR1 as WSHSY and CDR2 as SAAADI. CDR3 length: 18 residues. Here the CDR3 reads CASSERLAGGGATDTQYF. CDR3 nucleotide sequence: TGCGCCAGCAGTGAACGGCTAGCGGGAGGGGGAGCGACAGATACGCAGTATTTT.

This clonotype was counted ten times or more. The chain links TRBV2 to TRBJ2-3; no clear D gene. With 4 bases removed from V and 6 bases from J, the gap between germline ends came to 8 bases. The CDR3 consists of 12 residues. CDR1 and CDR2 (germline): SNHLY, FYNNEI. In DNA form, the CDR3 reads TGTGCCAGCAGTGCTGTCGGGGATACGCAGTATTTT. Its translation is CASSAVGDTQYF. The complete variable domain, with remaining parts taken from reference TRBV2 and TRBJ2-3, reads EPEVTQTPSHQVTQMGQEVILRCVPISNHLYFYWYRQILGQKVEFLVSFYNNEISEKSEIFDDQFSVERPDGSNFTLKIRSTKLEDSAMYFCASSAVGDTQYFGPGTRLTVL.

At least ten counts were recorded for this clonotype. This chain connects TRBV11-2 to TRBJ1-1; D remains unclear. In germline, CDR1 is SGHAT, CDR2 FQNNGV. There are 13 residues in the CDR3. V was clipped by 2 bases and J by 1 base, with 5 bases between them. CDR3 protein: CASSLSGNTEAFF. In DNA form, the CDR3 reads TGTGCCAGCAGCTTATCGGGGAACACTGAAGCTTTCTTT. The variable domain in full, with the rest retrieved from reference TRBV11-2 and TRBJ1-1, is EAGVAQSPRYKIIEKRQSVAFWCNPISGHATLYWYQQILGQGPKLLIQFQNNGVVDDSQLPKDRFSAERLKGVDSTLKIQPAKLEDSAVYLCASSLSGNTEAFFGQGTRLTVV.